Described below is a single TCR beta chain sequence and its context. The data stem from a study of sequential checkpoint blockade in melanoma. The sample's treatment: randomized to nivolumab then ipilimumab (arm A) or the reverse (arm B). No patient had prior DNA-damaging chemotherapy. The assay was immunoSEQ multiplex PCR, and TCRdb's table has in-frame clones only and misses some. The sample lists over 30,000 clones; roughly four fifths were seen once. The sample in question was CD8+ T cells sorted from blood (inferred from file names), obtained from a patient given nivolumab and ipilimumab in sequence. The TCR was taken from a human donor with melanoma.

DNA for the CDR3: TGTGCCAGCAGTCGAGGACTAGCTGAGCAGTACTTC. Protein product: CASSRGLAEQYF. The chain combines TRBV28 with TRBJ2-7; 8 nucleotides agree with TRBD2. The germline CDR1 and CDR2 sequences are MDHEN and SYDVKM. The CDR3 runs 12 residues. Trimming took 5 bases from V and 7 from J; bases not matched to a gene: 4.